A selection of T cell receptor beta chains follows, all from one sample in a study of cytomegalovirus exposure and HLA in healthy donors. TCRdb keeps only in-frame clones here, not all; method: immunoSEQ multiplex PCR. This repertoire shows 100,000 to 150,000 clones, about 89% found once; its top ten account for 2% to 2.5%. Sequenced material: PBMCs. These receptors originate from a young woman in good health and CMV-seronegative. Each CDR3 is given with its conserved first and last residue. A D gene is named only where the DNA matches it firmly.

v_call: TRBV6-1; j_call: TRBJ1-2; cdr3_length: 13; d_call: TRBD1; cdr3_aa: CASSESTGNGYTF
v_call: TRBV7-8; j_call: TRBJ2-7; cdr3_length: 15; d_call: TRBD2; cdr3_aa: CASSETSGSSYEQYF
v_call: TRBV10-3; j_call: TRBJ2-3; cdr3_length: 14; d_call: .; cdr3_aa: CAISEELATDTQYF
v_call: TRBV4-1; j_call: TRBJ1-1; cdr3_length: 14; d_call: .; cdr3_aa: CASSPGQQNTEAFF
v_call: TRBV27; j_call: TRBJ2-3; cdr3_length: 15; d_call: TRBD2; cdr3_aa: CASRIGLAGVETQYF
v_call: TRBV5-5; j_call: TRBJ2-5; cdr3_length: 16; d_call: TRBD2; cdr3_aa: CASSPLTGGPTETQYF
v_call: TRBV2; j_call: TRBJ2-1; cdr3_length: 16; d_call: .; cdr3_aa: CASRGRGGAHYNEQFF
v_call: TRBV16; j_call: TRBJ2-7; cdr3_length: 16; d_call: .; cdr3_aa: CASSQGYKSSDYEQYF
v_call: TRBV7-2; j_call: TRBJ1-3; cdr3_length: 15; d_call: .; cdr3_aa: CASSLAAAGKDTIYF
v_call: TRBV19; j_call: TRBJ1-1; cdr3_length: 15; d_call: .; cdr3_aa: CASSITGTMNTEAFF
v_call: TRBV1; j_call: TRBJ2-7; cdr3_length: 14; d_call: .; cdr3_aa: CTSSHQGAPHEQYF
v_call: TRBV5-6; j_call: TRBJ2-7; cdr3_length: 16; d_call: TRBD1; cdr3_aa: CASSRGLGQGVHEQYF
v_call: TRBV9; j_call: TRBJ1-1; cdr3_length: 14; d_call: TRBD1; cdr3_aa: CASSAQGAPTEAFF
v_call: TRBV7-6; j_call: TRBJ2-7; cdr3_length: 14; d_call: TRBD1; cdr3_aa: CASSLTGESYEQYF
v_call: TRBV5-1; j_call: TRBJ2-1; cdr3_length: 16; d_call: TRBD1; cdr3_aa: CASSLRAGGRDNEQFF
v_call: TRBV4-1; j_call: TRBJ2-2; cdr3_length: 16; d_call: TRBD2; cdr3_aa: CASNRGLAGRGGELFF
v_call: TRBV4-1; j_call: TRBJ2-4; cdr3_length: 16; d_call: TRBD2; cdr3_aa: CASSRGIAGEKNIQYF
v_call: TRBV18; j_call: TRBJ2-7; cdr3_length: 10; d_call: .; cdr3_aa: CASSARVLRF
v_call: TRBV7-9; j_call: TRBJ2-7; cdr3_length: 13; d_call: .; cdr3_aa: CASSRGSSYEQYF
v_call: TRBV4-1; j_call: TRBJ2-2; cdr3_length: 17; d_call: TRBD2; cdr3_aa: CASSQTPGTTYTGELFF
v_call: TRBV11-2; j_call: TRBJ2-7; cdr3_length: 15; d_call: .; cdr3_aa: CASRNPRIHEYEQYF
v_call: TRBV28; j_call: TRBJ1-2; cdr3_length: 14; d_call: TRBD1; cdr3_aa: CASSPGQGNYGYTF
v_call: TRBV10-1; j_call: TRBJ2-3; cdr3_length: 16; d_call: TRBD2; cdr3_aa: CASSDGGSGIRDTQYF